One T cell receptor (beta chain) is described in this entry. Sequencing used immunoSEQ multiplex PCR; TCRdb keeps in-frame clones, though not all of them. The table records about 30,000 clones, 75% to 90% of them present only once. These data originate in a study of PD-L1 blockade in urothelial cancer. V dropped 5 bases and J dropped 0 bases, with 12 bases sitting between them. CDR1 is SGHRS, CDR2 YFSETQ, per germline. This CDR3 spans 16 amino acids. Time point here: pretreatment peripheral blood. The source is a man aged 60-69 years with urothelial cancer. The gene calls are TRBV5-1 and TRBJ2-6; a weak D match, TRBD1 (6 bases). The material was PBMCs, obtained around atezolizumab (anti-PD-L1) treatment. The CDR3 sequence: CASSADSYSGANVLTF. The CDR3 coding sequence is TGCGCCAGCAGTGCGGACAGTTACTCTGGGGCCAACGTCCTGACTTTC.